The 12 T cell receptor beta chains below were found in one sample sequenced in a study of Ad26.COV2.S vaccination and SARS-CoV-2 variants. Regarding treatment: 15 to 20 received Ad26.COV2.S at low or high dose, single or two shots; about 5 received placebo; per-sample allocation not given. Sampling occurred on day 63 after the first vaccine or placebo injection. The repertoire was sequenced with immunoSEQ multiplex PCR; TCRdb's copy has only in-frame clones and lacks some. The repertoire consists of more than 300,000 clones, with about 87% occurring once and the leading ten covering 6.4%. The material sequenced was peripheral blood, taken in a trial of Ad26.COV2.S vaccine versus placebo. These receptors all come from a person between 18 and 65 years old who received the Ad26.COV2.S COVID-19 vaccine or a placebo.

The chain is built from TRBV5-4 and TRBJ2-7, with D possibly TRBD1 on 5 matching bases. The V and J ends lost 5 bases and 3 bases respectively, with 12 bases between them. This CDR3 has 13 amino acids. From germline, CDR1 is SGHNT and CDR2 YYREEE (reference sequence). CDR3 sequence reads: CASSFTGDYEQYF. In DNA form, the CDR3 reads TGTGCCAGCAGTTTTACAGGAGACTACGAGCAGTACTTC.

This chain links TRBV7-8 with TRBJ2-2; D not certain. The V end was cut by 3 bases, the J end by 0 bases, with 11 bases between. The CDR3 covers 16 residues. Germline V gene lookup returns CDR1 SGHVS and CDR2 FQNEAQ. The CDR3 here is CASSFIGITNTGELFF. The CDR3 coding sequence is TGTGCCAGCAGCTTTATCGGAATTACGAACACCGGGGAGCTGTTTTTT.

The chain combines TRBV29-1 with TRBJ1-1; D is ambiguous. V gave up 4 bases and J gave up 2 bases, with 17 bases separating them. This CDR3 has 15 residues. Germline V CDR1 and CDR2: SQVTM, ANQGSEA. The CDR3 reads CSVGAGWSFNTEAFF. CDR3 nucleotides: TGCAGCGTTGGGGCGGGATGGAGTTTTAACACTGAAGCTTTCTTT.

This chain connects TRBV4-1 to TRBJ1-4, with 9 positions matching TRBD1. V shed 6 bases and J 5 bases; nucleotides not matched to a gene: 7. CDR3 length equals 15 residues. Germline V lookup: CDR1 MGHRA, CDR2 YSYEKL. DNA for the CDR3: TGCGCCAGCAGAGGGGGACAGGGCCAAAATGAAAAACTGTTTTTT. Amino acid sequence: CASRGGQGQNEKLFF.

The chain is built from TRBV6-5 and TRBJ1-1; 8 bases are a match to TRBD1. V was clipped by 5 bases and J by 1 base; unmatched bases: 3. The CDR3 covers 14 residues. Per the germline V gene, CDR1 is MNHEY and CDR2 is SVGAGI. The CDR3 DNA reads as TGTGCCAGCAGTATAGGGACAGGGAACACTGAAGCTTTCTTT. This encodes CASSIGTGNTEAFF.

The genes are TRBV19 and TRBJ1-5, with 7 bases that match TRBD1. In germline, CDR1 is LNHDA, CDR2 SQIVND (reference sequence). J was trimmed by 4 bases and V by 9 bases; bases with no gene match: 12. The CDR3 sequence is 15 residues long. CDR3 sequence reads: CASAVQGRRNQPQHF. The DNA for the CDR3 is TGTGCCAGCGCCGTACAGGGGCGGCGGAATCAGCCCCAGCATTTT.

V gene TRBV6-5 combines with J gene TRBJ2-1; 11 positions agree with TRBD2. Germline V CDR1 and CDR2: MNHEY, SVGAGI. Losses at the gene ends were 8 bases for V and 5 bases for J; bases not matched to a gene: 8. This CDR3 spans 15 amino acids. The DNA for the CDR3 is TGTGCCAGCGGACCGGGACTAGCGGCAGACAATGAGCAGTTCTTC. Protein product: CASGPGLAADNEQFF.

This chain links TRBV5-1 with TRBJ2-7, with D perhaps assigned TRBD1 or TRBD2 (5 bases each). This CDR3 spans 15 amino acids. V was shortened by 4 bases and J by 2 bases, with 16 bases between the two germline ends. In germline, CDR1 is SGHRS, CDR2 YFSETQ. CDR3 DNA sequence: TGCGCCAGCAGCCCGGTGGGACGGGATGCCTACGAGCAGTACTTC. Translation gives CASSPVGRDAYEQYF. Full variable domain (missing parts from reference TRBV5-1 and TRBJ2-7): KAGVTQTPRYLIKTRGQQVTLSCSPISGHRSVSWYQQTPGQGLQFLFEYFSETQRNKGNFPGRFSGRQFSNSRSEMNVSTLELGDSALYLCASSPVGRDAYEQYFGPGTRLTVT.

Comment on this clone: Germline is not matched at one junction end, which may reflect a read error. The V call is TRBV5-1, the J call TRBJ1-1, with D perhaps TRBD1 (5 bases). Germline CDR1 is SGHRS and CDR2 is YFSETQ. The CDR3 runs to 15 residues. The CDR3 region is CASSLGPGLNTEAFF. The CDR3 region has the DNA TGCGCTAGCAGCTTAGGACCAGGGTTGAACACTGAAGCTTTCTTT.

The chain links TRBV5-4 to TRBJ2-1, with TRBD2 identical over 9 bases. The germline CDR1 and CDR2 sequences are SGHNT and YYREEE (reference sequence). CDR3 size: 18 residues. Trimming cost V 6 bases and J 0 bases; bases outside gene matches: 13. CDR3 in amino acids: CASMAGGLSKSSYNEQFF. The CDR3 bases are TGTGCCAGCATGGCGGGAGGGCTAAGTAAGAGCTCCTACAATGAGCAGTTCTTC.

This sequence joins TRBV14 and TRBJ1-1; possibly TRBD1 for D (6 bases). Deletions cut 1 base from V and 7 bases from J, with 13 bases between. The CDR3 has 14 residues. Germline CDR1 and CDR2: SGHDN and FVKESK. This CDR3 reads CASSQVPRGGEAFF. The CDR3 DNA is TGTGCCAGCAGCCAAGTCCCTAGAGGGGGTGAAGCTTTCTTT.

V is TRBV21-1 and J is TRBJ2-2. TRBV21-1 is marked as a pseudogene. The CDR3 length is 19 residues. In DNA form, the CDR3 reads TGTGCCAGCAGCAAGTCTTCTTTGGGGGTGTCAAAGCACACCGGGGAGCTGTTTTTT. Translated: CASSKSSLGVSKHTGELFF.